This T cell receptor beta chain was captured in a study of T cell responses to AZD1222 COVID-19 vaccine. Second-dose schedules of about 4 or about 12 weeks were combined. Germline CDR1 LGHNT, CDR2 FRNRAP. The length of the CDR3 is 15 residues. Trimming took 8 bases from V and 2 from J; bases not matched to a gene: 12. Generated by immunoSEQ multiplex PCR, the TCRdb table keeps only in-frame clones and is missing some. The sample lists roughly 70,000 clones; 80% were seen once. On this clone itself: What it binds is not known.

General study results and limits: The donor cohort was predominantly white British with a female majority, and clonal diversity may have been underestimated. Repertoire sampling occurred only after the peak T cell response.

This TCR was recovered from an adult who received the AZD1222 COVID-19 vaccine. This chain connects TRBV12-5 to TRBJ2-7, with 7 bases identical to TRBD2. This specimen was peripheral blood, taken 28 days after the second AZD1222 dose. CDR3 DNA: TGTGCTAGTCACAGCGGGGCTAGCGGAACCTACGAGCAGTACTTC. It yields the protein CASHSGASGTYEQYF.